A selection of T cell receptor beta chains follows, all from one sample in a study of T cells after yellow fever vaccination. TCRdb called the 5' RACE reads again in MiXCR, with one record for every CDR3 protein. The data show a few hundred thousand distinct CDR3 sequences, with around a tenth seen just once and around 20% held by the top ten. The sequenced sample was PBMCs, obtained on the day of the first yellow fever vaccination. These TCRs come from a man younger than 30 who received the YFV17D yellow fever vaccine. Each CDR3 is given with its conserved first and last residue. D genes are given only for firm matches. Some rows mark clone size as missing; the rest say once, few, many or name a class of expanded clone.

>TRBV2|NA|TRBJ1-2|NA
TGTGCCAGCAGTCACCCGGGACACGCTAACTATGGCCACACCTTC
CASSHPGHANYGHTF
>TRBV4-3|few|TRBJ2-7|TRBD2
TGCGCCAGCAGCCAATCCCTAGCGGGACCCTACGAGCAGTACTTC
CASSQSLAGPYEQYF
>TRBV11-2|many|TRBJ2-1|NA
TGTGCCAGCAGCTTAAGAGGAGAGCAGTTCTTC
CASSLRGEQFF
>TRBV7-3|few|TRBJ2-1|NA
TGTGCCAGCAGCAATTCGGGGGCCCAGTCGGCGCAGTTCTTC
CASSNSGAQSAQFF
>TRBV7-8|few|TRBJ1-3|NA
TGTGCCAGCAGCTTAGCCACCAGACCTGGAAACACCATATATTTT
CASSLATRPGNTIYF
>TRBV5-1|few|TRBJ2-1|NA
TGCGCCAGCAGCTTGTTAACAGGGACACTGGGTGAGCAGTTCTTC
CASSLLTGTLGEQFF
>TRBV27|NA|TRBJ2-7|TRBD1
TGTGCCAGCAGTTCCCCGGGGACAGGGGCCGAGCAGTACTTC
CASSSPGTGAEQYF
>TRBV18|few|TRBJ2-7|TRBD2
TGTGCCAGCTCACCATGGGCATCGACTAGCGGGGAAATAGGGCCCTCCTACGAGCAGTACTTC
CASSPWASTSGEIGPSYEQYF
>TRBV28|NA|TRBJ2-3|TRBD2
TGTGCCCATCGGACTAGCGGGGGGCCGGGAGATACGCAGTATTTT
CAHRTSGGPGDTQYF
>TRBV5-5|few|TRBJ1-4|NA
TGTGCCAGCAGCTCAGGCCAGGCTAATGAAAAACTGTTTTTT
CASSSGQANEKLFF
>TRBV20-1|many|TRBJ1-5|NA
TGCAGTGCTATTCGACAGGTTAATCAGCCCCAGCATTTT
CSAIRQVNQPQHF
>TRBV12-3/TRBV12-4|NA|TRBJ1-6|NA
TGTGCCAGCAGTTTAGCAGGGGCGAATTCACCCCTCCACTTT
CASSLAGANSPLHF
>TRBV5-1|few|TRBJ2-5|TRBD1
TGCGCCAGCAGCCCCGGGGACAGGGGGAGGGAGACCCAGTACTTC
CASSPGDRGRETQYF
>TRBV5-6|NA|TRBJ2-3|NA
TGTGCCAGCAGCCCGGGGACCTATACGCAGTATTTT
CASSPGTYTQYF
>TRBV7-2|many|TRBJ2-2|NA
TGTGCCAGCAGCTTCGGGTGGATCACCGGGGAGCTGTTTTTT
CASSFGWITGELFF
>TRBV7-2|NA|TRBJ2-1|TRBD2
TGTGCCACCACGGGGGGGACTTTCTACAATGAGCAGTTCTTC
CATTGGTFYNEQFF
>TRBV7-2|NA|TRBJ2-3|NA
TGTGCCAGCAGCCCCCAGGGGACCACAGATACGCAGTATTTT
CASSPQGTTDTQYF
>TRBV5-1|NA|TRBJ2-1|TRBD2
TGCGCCAGCAGCCCACCGCTAGCGGGAGAAGAGTACAATGAGCAGTTCTTC
CASSPPLAGEEYNEQFF
>TRBV24-1|few|TRBJ2-3|NA
TGTGCCAGCAGGGACCCCGACACAGATACGCAGTATTTT
CASRDPDTDTQYF
>TRBV20-1|many|TRBJ2-5|TRBD1
TGCAGTGCTAGTGACAGGGGGAGGGAGACCCAGTACTTC
CSASDRGRETQYF
>TRBV6-1|NA|TRBJ1-2|NA
TGTGCCAGCACCCACGGAGGTAGTATCCGCTATGGCTACACCTTC
CASTHGGSIRYGYTF
>TRBV4-1|few|TRBJ2-2|TRBD2
TGCGCCAGCAGCCAAGGACTAGCGGGGGCCACCACCGGGGAGCTGTTTTTT
CASSQGLAGATTGELFF
>TRBV4-2|NA|TRBJ1-1|NA
TGTGCCAGCAGCCAGGAGGCGTATTTTAAGAACACTGAAGCTTTCTTT
CASSQEAYFKNTEAFF
>TRBV7-6|few|TRBJ2-3|NA
TGTGCCAGCAGCTTAGTGGTGGGCCGCACAGATACGCAGTATTTT
CASSLVVGRTDTQYF
>TRBV29-1|NA|TRBJ1-1|NA
TGCAGCGTCCCCTCTAGGGCGATGAACACTGAAGCTTTCTTT
CSVPSRAMNTEAFF
>TRBV24-1|many|TRBJ1-1|NA
TGTGCCACCAGTGAGGCGGGGGGCACTGAAGCTTTCTTT
CATSEAGGTEAFF
>TRBV7-9|NA|TRBJ2-2|TRBD2
TGTGCCAGCAGCTTAAGCGGGGGGGCGAACACCGGGGAGCTGTTTTTT
CASSLSGGANTGELFF
>TRBV5-1|NA|TRBJ2-3|NA
TGCGCCAGCAGCTTGGGAACAGGGAGGCCCCCAGATACGCAGTATTTT
CASSLGTGRPPDTQYF
>TRBV12-3/TRBV12-4|few|TRBJ2-7|TRBD2
TGTGCCAGCAGTTTATCGACTGCGGGACTAGCGGGCGAGCAGTACTTC
CASSLSTAGLAGEQYF
>TRBV4-3|many|TRBJ1-4|NA
TGCGCCAGCAGCCAAGAGACCGGGAGAAAACTGTTTTTT
CASSQETGRKLFF
>TRBV19|few|TRBJ2-1|NA
TGTGCCAGTAGTATCCGGGACTACAATGAGCAGTTCTTC
CASSIRDYNEQFF
>TRBV5-4|few|TRBJ2-3|NA
TGTGCCAGCAGCTTCCGGGATCGCACAGATACGCAGTATTTT
CASSFRDRTDTQYF
>TRBV5-1|NA|TRBJ1-1|NA
TGCGCCAGCAGCCCCCGGACACGGAACACTGAAGCTTTCTTT
CASSPRTRNTEAFF
>TRBV7-8|NA|TRBJ2-1|NA
TGTGCCAGCAGCGTGGACAGCTTCAATGAGCAGTTCTTC
CASSVDSFNEQFF
>TRBV7-2|NA|TRBJ2-5|TRBD2
TGTGCCAGCACCTCTAGCGGGGGGTTCGAGACCCAGTACTTC
CASTSSGGFETQYF
>TRBV29-1|once|TRBJ1-6|NA
TGCAGCATTTCGACAGGTCATAATTCACCCCTCCACTTT
CSISTGHNSPLHF
>TRBV13|NA|TRBJ2-2|NA
TGTGCCAGCAGCTCGGGACACACCGGGGAGCTGTTTTTT
CASSSGHTGELFF